Sequencing of this T cell receptor (beta chain) was carried out in a study of blood T cell repertoires in COVID-19. V lost 3 bases, J lost 5 bases, and 7 bases stayed unmatched. This CDR3 is 15 amino acids long. CDR1 SGHDT and CDR2 YYEEEE come from the germline V gene. Cohort 3 recovery required two negative PCRs, clearance, or symptom resolution. Authors' methods: By means of reference gene primer amplification, nucleated cell counts were estimated. The method was immunoSEQ multiplex PCR; TCRdb's version includes in-frame clones alone and lacks a portion of them. V, J and clone size are those of that table, while D and trimming were read from the DNA. Found here are 320,000 or so clones, 89% of them singletons; the top ten hold approximately 4.7%.

Sequences were obtained from PBMCs or T cells enriched from blood (not recorded which). The V and J genes are TRBV5-6 and TRBJ2-5, with 10 positions matching TRBD1. The TCR comes from a man aged 60 to 69 who had recovered from COVID-19. This CDR3 reads CASSWGDRGGETQYF. DNA for the CDR3: TGTGCCAGCAGCTGGGGGGACAGGGGAGGGGAGACCCAGTACTTC.